Each of the 8 T cell receptor beta chains below was sequenced from the same sample in a study of cytomegalovirus exposure and HLA in healthy donors. Primers included in the PCR were 60 Vbeta and 13 Jbeta primers. Method: immunoSEQ multiplex PCR; TCRdb's copy keeps in-frame clones and lacks some. In the table there are roughly 140,000 clones, around 79% of which are singletons. Sequencing was done on a sample of PBMCs. The receptors derive from a man aged 18 to 30 in good health and CMV-seronegative.

This chain uses TRBV15 with TRBJ2-5; D not resolved. V was shortened by 0 bases and J by 4 bases, with 6 bases between the two germline ends. The germline V gene has CDR1 LNHNV and CDR2 YYDKDF (reference sequence). The CDR3 is made up of 13 amino acids. The chain's CDR3 is CATSRDERETQYF. CDR3 nucleotides: TGTGCCACCAGCAGAGATGAGAGAGAGACCCAGTACTTC.

The V and J genes are TRBV7-2 and TRBJ2-3; D perhaps matches TRBD2 (7 bases). With 1 base removed from V and 6 bases from J, the gap between germline ends came to 14 bases. The germline CDR1 and CDR2 sequences are SGHTA and FQGNSA. The CDR3 length is 15 residues. The chain's CDR3 is CASSLEGGHGDTQYF. CDR3 DNA: TGTGCCAGCAGCTTAGAGGGGGGGCACGGGGATACGCAGTATTTT.

The J gene is TRBJ2-5, the V gene TRBV4-3, with D hard to call. The CDR3 is 14 residues long. The V gene's germline CDR1 is LGHNA and CDR2 YSLEER. Trimming cost V 0 bases and J 6 bases, with 11 bases left between them. CDR3 DNA: TGCGCCAGCAGCCAAGATGGAACAGCCAAGACCCAGTACTTC. Its translation: CASSQDGTAKTQYF.

This clone was seen a few times. V is TRBV7-8 and J is TRBJ2-1; D remains unclear. V was cut by 1 base and J by 3 bases, with 7 bases left in between. The CDR3 extends over 14 amino acids. Germline V gene lookup returns CDR1 SGHVS and CDR2 FQNEAQ. This chain's CDR3 is CASSLGPLYNEQFF. CDR3 coding DNA: TGTGCCAGCAGCTTAGGTCCCCTCTACAATGAGCAGTTCTTC.

The CDR3 DNA reads as TGTGCCAGTAAGAGCACTAGCGGGTCGATCTGGGCGGAGCAGTTCTTC. It is translated as CASKSTSGSIWAEQFF. The chain combines TRBV19 with TRBJ2-1, with 9 positions matching TRBD2. The germline V gene has CDR1 LNHDA and CDR2 SQIVND (reference sequence). The CDR3 spans 16 residues. Trimming took 7 bases from V and 10 from J; bases not matched to a gene: 17. The full variable domain, completed using reference TRBV19 and TRBJ2-1, is DGGITQSPKYLFRKEGQNVTLSCEQNLNHDAMYWYRQDPGQGLRLIYYSQIVNDFQKGDIAEGYSVSREKKESFPLTVTSAQKNPTAFYLCASKSTSGSIWAEQFFGPGTRLTVL.

The rearrangement links TRBV7-9 to TRBJ2-5; 9 positions agree with TRBD2. J lost 7 bases, V lost 5 bases, and 20 bases had no gene match. From germline, CDR1 is SEHNR and CDR2 FQNEAQ (reference sequence). The CDR3 loop spans 18 amino acids. The CDR3 reads CASSLLGGLAGDLGTQYF. CDR3 bases: TGTGCCAGCAGCCTCCTTGGGGGGTTAGCGGGAGACCTAGGGACCCAGTACTTC.

This chain connects TRBV7-9 to TRBJ2-2; TRBD2 agrees at 9 bases. This CDR3 is 17 amino acids long. Germline CDR1 SEHNR, CDR2 FQNEAQ (reference sequence). The trim removed 4 bases at V and 4 bases at J, leaving 10 bases unmatched. CDR3 amino acids: CASSSSLGREGTGELFF. The CDR3 DNA sequence: TGTGCCAGCAGCTCAAGCCTTGGGCGGGAGGGCACCGGGGAGCTGTTTTTT.

This clone was seen a few times. The chain combines TRBV10-2 with TRBJ2-7; D is unresolved. Germline CDR1 reads WSHSY; CDR2 reads SAAADI. This CDR3 contains 14 residues. V was shortened by 4 bases and J by 2 bases, with 12 bases between the two germline ends. The CDR3: CASSGTGSTYEQYF. DNA for the CDR3: TGCGCCAGCAGTGGAACCGGGTCCACCTACGAGCAGTACTTC.